This T cell receptor beta chain was found in a study of T cells in localized non-small cell lung cancer. The study's findings and limits: Researchers found a median about 53 of the top 100 tumor clones in adjacent lung. Of the tissues analyzed, uninvolved adjacent lung showed maximal T cell clonality, greater than tumor. Among blood samples, higher T cell density accompanied longer overall survival. Since sequencing was restricted to only one region of the tumor, intratumor heterogeneity remains a possibility.

Of note for this clone: The target antigen is unknown.

CDR3 length: 15 residues. V lost 1 base to trimming and J lost 2 bases, with 11 bases between them. Germline V lookup: CDR1 SGHTA, CDR2 FQGNSA. Here immunoSEQ multiplex PCR was the method, and the copy in TCRdb shows in-frame clones only, minus some. The sample lists 50,000 to 70,000 clones; approximately 90% were seen once. The rearrangement joins TRBV7-2 to TRBJ2-5; no firm D call. The starting material was peripheral blood, obtained before any cancer treatment. The receptor comes from a man between 40 and 69 years old with stage I lung adenocarcinoma. The CDR3 DNA sequence: TGTGCCAGCAGCTTAGATCGGAATTTACAAGAGACCCAGTACTTC. This sequence encodes CASSLDRNLQETQYF.